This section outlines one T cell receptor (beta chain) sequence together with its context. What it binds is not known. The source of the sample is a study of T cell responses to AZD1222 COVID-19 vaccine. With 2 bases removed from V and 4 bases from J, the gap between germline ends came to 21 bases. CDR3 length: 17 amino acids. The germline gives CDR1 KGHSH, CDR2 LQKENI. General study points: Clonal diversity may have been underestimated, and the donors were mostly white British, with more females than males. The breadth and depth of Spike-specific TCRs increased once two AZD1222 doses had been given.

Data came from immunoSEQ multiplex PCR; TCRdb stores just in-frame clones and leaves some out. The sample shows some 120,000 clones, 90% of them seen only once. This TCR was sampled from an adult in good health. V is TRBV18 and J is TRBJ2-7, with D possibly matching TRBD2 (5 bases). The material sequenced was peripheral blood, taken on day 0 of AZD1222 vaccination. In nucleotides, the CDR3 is TGTGCCAGCTCACCAGCCCCGCTAAGCGGCAAGCGGTACGAGCAGTACTTC. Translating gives CASSPAPLSGKRYEQYF.